The entry below describes one T cell receptor beta chain. Its antigen remains unidentified. Free of recent acute infections or vaccinations, the donors were healthy HIV-negative adults. The split of CD4+ cells yielded CD45RA+ naive and CD45RA-negative memory subsets. This record comes from a study of shared clonotypes between healthy human individuals. Study overall: Those who served as donors were two women and three men between the ages of 18 and 49.

Findings of the study overall: Non-shared clonotypes had lower generation probabilities than clonotypes shared by all four sorted-subset donors.

Data came from immunoSEQ multiplex PCR; TCRdb stores just in-frame clones and leaves some out. The table has 2 million to 3 million clones, approximately 93% seen once; the top ten hold 0.36%. Germline lookup yields CDR1 SGHTA and CDR2 FQGTGA. Trimming took 2 bases from V and 5 from J, leaving 9 bases between them. The CDR3 sequence is 14 residues long. This rearrangement joins TRBV7-3 to TRBJ2-2; the D is unclear. The sequence was collected from a man younger than 35 in good health. Some clones in this sample may be carry-over from other donors' samples. Sequencing was done on a sample of naive CD4+ T cells from PBMCs. Subset defined: CD45RA+ positively selected. CDR3 sequence (DNA): TGTGCCAGCAGCTTAGTTTCCCTAACCGGGGAGCTGTTTTTT. As protein: CASSLVSLTGELFF.